This T cell receptor (beta chain) appears in the sequencing data of a study of cytomegalovirus exposure and HLA in healthy donors. The PCR ran on 60 Vbeta and 13 Jbeta primers. As processed by the authors: Later, roughly 77 million unique TCR beta chains were counted in an analysis, and some 11 million of them were shared. Assay used: immunoSEQ multiplex PCR; TCRdb lists only in-frame clones, some missing. From that table come the V and J calls and clone size; the DNA was used to work out D and trimming. The repertoire holds around 180,000 clones, with approximately 83% as singletons. General observations from the study: The classifier reportedly diagnosed cytomegalovirus status with high sensitivity and specificity. The investigators catalogued 164 TCR beta chains as cytomegalovirus-associated.

V dropped 4 bases and J dropped 12; count of bases not matched to a gene: 15. Germline V lookup: CDR1 ENHRY, CDR2 SYGVKD. The CDR3 loop spans 16 amino acids. The donors (healthy individuals) were bone marrow donors. On this clone: Its specificity is unknown.

This clonotype originated in a boy aged 2-9 years in good health and CMV-seronegative. The sample was PBMCs. The chain employs TRBV10-3 and TRBJ1-5; the match to TRBD1 covers 10 bases. The CDR3 coding sequence is TGTGCCATCAGTGCAACCCAGACAGGGGGCCGGACGCTCCAGCATTTT. Translating gives CAISATQTGGRTLQHF.